The clone carrying this TCR beta chain was detected a few times. This CDR3 region has 18 residues. CDR1 SGHRS and CDR2 YFSETQ come from the germline V gene. Trimming removed 2 bases from V and 1 base from J; junction bases left unmatched: 8. The data were taken from a study of shared clonotypes between healthy human individuals. In the original processing: Filtering of immunoSEQ junctional sequences could not match full-length read filtering. Sequenced by immunoSEQ multiplex PCR; TCRdb stores in-frame clones only, minus some. V and J calls plus clone size are reproduced from that table; the DNA served to infer D and trimming. The data show a few hundred thousand clones, 60% to 70% seen once.

This sequence was found in a man aged 25-40 years in good health. V and J are TRBV5-1 and TRBJ2-6; 8 nucleotides align to TRBD1. Sequencing was carried out using memory CD4+ T cells sorted from blood. Subset in this sample: CD45RA-negative fraction. The CDR3 spells CASSLQGVPGSGANVLTF. The CDR3, as DNA: TGCGCCAGCAGCTTACAGGGGGTCCCCGGTTCTGGGGCCAACGTCCTGACTTTC. Filled out from reference TRBV5-1 and TRBJ2-6, the complete variable domain reads KAGVTQTPRYLIKTRGQQVTLSCSPISGHRSVSWYQQTPGQGLQFLFEYFSETQRNKGNFPGRFSGRQFSNSRSEMNVSTLELGDSALYLCASSLQGVPGSGANVLTFGAGSRLTVL.